This T cell receptor (beta chain) was captured in a study of blood T cell repertoires in COVID-19. Study details: The samples span acute and convalescent COVID-19 from the United States, Italy and Spain. T cells, B-cell-depleted T cells, or PBMCs supplied cDNA or gDNA.

Trimming shortened V by 6 bases and J by 0 bases, and 12 bases separated the two germline ends. Germline CDR1 is MDHEN and CDR2 is SYDVKM. This CDR3 is 15 amino acids long. In the study's own analysis: Amplification with reference gene primers provided the estimates of nucleated cell counts. Clones were read by immunoSEQ multiplex PCR, and TCRdb kept only the in-frame ones, dropping some. D and trimming come from the DNA, and the V and J calls and clone size come from that table. The sample contains some 78,000 clones, 80% to 85% of which appear only once. The material sequenced was peripheral blood. The sequence was collected from a man in his fifties with acute or convalescent COVID-19. The chain carries TRBV28 and TRBJ1-5; D perhaps matches TRBD1 (6 bases). This chain's CDR3 is CASSHYRVSNQPQHF. CDR3 nucleotide sequence: TGTGCCAGCAGCCACTACAGGGTTAGCAATCAGCCCCAGCATTTT.